This T cell receptor (beta chain) was observed in a study of T cell repertoires in cytomegalovirus infection (dated by TCRdb to 2018 to 2020). Regarding the complete study: Recently identified HLA-C-restricted CMV epitopes, whose presentation resists viral immunomodulation, were targeted by peptide stimulations together with well-studied HLA-B-restricted epitopes. The HLA type of each donor mattered for the analysis, because public TCR beta signatures pointed to carriage of CMV infection along with the matching HLA type.

The sample's treatment or condition, from its label and the paper: in vitro stimulation with specific CMV peptide epitopes to enrich CMV-specific T cells. Cut back by 7 bases and 0 bases, the V and J ends lie 9 bases apart. From the cysteine up to the phenylalanine, the CDR3 has a length of 14 residues. Only the CDR3 region is kept as DNA, spanning 42 bases read in frame from base 1. The germline V gene sets CDR1 to ENHRY and CDR2 to SYGVKD. About this clonotype itself: Its specific antigen is unknown. No base qualities exist here, and no much larger clone lies one base off it.

Here is what the overall study found, with its caveats: In both this cohort and an independent cohort of over 350 donors, the cumulative frequency of public TCR beta family members distinguished carriers of CMV infection plus the relevant HLA type. The ex vivo response was dominated by HLA-C-restricted CMV-specific TCR beta clonotypes, which also provided the single most frequent clonotype in two of eight donors.

TCRdb names Illumina HiSeq 1500 as the instrument used. TCRdb reprocessed the public reads (quality trimming at Q25 with fastp, clone calling with MiXCR) and kept in-frame beta chains. Identical CDR3 protein sequences are pooled into one entry, listed with their most common genes and DNA. This sample gives about 160,000 distinct CDR3 sequences in total; about 20% of them show up just once. Together, the top ten hold 20% to 30% of the sample. This specimen was CD8+ T cells from cultured PBMCs, taken from culture after CMV antigen stimulation. This TCR derives from a human donor in good health (CMV status not recorded). Some clones in this sample may be carry-over from other donors' samples. In this chain, TRBV10-3 is recombined with TRBJ2-2; the D segment cannot be called with confidence. The DNA sequence follows: TGTGCCATCACGGAGACCTCGAACACCGGGGAGCTGTTTTTT. Protein translation: CAITETSNTGELFF.